This TCR beta chain is drawn from a study of shared clonotypes between healthy human individuals. TCRdb's copy holds only in-frame clones and misses some; the assay was immunoSEQ multiplex PCR. Of approximately 2,300,000 clones detected, 85% to 95% appear once; the ten largest clones hold around 0.38%. This clone has just one count. The CDR3 totals 17 residues. The germline V gene has CDR1 MDHEN and CDR2 SYDVKM. With V trimmed by 7 bases and J by 7 bases, 17 bases remained unmatched. Sequenced: naive CD4+ T cells from PBMCs. Subset described: CD45RA+ positively selected. This TCR came from a man aged 18 to 35 in good health. Some clones in this sample may be carry-over from other donors' samples. The chain carries TRBV28 and TRBJ2-1, with 9 positions matching TRBD2. CDR3: CASISMSLAGVRNEQFF. Written as DNA, the CDR3 is TGTGCCAGCATTTCAATGTCCTTAGCGGGAGTGAGGAATGAGCAGTTCTTC.